This T cell receptor (beta chain) was found in a study of blood T cell repertoires in COVID-19. With 5 bases clipped from V and 0 bases from J, the junction kept 3 bases outside the gene matches. Germline V CDR1 and CDR2: SGHAT, FQNNGV. This CDR3 comprises 14 residues. Libraries were prepared by immunoSEQ multiplex PCR; TCRdb keeps only in-frame clonotypes and omits some of them. This sample has tens of thousands of clones; roughly 80% occur once, and the top ten carry 28%. The V gene is TRBV11-2, the J gene TRBJ2-7; 8 positions agree with TRBD2. This clonotype originated in a man in his 70s with acute or convalescent COVID-19. Sequencing was carried out using peripheral blood. Here the CDR3 reads CASSKRESSYEQYF. In nucleotides, the CDR3 is TGTGCCAGCAGCAAGCGGGAGAGCTCCTACGAGCAGTACTTC.